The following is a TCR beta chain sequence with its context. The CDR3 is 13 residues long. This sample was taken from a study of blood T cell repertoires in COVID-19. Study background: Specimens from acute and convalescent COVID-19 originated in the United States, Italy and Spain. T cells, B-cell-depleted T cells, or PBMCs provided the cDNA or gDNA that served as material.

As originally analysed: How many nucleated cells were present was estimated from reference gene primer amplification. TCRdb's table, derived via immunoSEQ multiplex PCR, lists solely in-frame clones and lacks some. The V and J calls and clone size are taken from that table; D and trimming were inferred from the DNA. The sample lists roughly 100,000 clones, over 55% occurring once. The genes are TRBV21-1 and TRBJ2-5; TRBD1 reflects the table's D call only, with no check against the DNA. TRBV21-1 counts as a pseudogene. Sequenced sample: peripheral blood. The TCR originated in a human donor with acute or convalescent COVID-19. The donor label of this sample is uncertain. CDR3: CANKQGAGETQYF. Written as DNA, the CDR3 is TGTGCCAATAAACAGGGTGCTGGAGAGACCCAGTACTTC.